This T cell receptor beta chain is from a study of blood T cell repertoires in COVID-19. Study-level information: T cells, B-cell-depleted T cells, or PBMCs supplied cDNA or gDNA.

Trimming took off 4 bases at V and 1 base at J, with 7 bases between the two ends. Germline V lookup: CDR1 KGHDR, CDR2 SFDVKD. The CDR3 runs to 13 residues. TCRdb's copy holds only in-frame clones and misses some; the assay was immunoSEQ multiplex PCR. The table shows under 250,000 clones, with about 88% occurring only once. The clonotype comes from a man aged 40-55 years with acute or convalescent COVID-19. The sequenced sample consisted of peripheral blood. This rearrangement joins TRBV24-1 to TRBJ2-7; D gene uncertain. The CDR3 sequence is CATSDPGSYEQYF. CDR3 DNA sequence: TGTGCCACCAGTGACCCCGGGTCCTACGAGCAGTACTTC.